This TCR beta chain originates from a study of shared clonotypes between healthy human individuals. General observations from the study: Deeper or shallower sequencing was expected to change how clonotypes are shared among donors. Against clonotypes common to all four donors, non-shared ones had lower generation probabilities.

Splitting of each subset's genomic DNA was done evenly across several immunoSEQ plates. The table came from immunoSEQ multiplex PCR; TCRdb's copy has only in-frame clones and leaves some out. This sample yields about 580,000 clones, of which nearly 98% are seen a single time; approximately 0.3% belongs to the top ten. The naive CD8 fraction comprised CD45RO-negative cells positively selected for CCR7 and excluded terminally differentiated effector memory CD45RA+ cells. Participating donors were healthy, HIV-negative adults free of recent acute infections or vaccinations. As for this clone: The antigen remains unidentified.

V was clipped by 7 bases and J by 0 bases, with 13 bases between them. The length of the CDR3 is 15 residues. Germline assignment: CDR1 MNHEY and CDR2 SMNVEV (reference sequence). The chain carries TRBV27 and TRBJ2-1, with TRBD2 as a possible D gene (5 bases). The sequence came from a man aged 25 to 45 in good health. The sequenced sample consisted of naive CD8+ T cells sorted from blood. DNA of the CDR3: TGTGCCAGCAACGAGCGGTGGAGCTCCTACAATGAGCAGTTCTTC. Its protein is CASNERWSSYNEQFF.